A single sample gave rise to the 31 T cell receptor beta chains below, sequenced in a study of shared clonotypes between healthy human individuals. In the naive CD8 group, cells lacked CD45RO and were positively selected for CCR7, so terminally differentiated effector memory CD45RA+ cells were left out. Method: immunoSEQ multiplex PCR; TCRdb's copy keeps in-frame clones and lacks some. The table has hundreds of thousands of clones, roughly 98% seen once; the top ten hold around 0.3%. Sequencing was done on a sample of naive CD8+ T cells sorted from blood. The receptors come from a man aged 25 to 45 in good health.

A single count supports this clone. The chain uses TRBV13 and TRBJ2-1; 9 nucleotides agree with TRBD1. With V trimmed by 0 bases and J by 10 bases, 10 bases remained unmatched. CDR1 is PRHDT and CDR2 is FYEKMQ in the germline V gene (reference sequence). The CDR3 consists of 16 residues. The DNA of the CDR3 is TGTGCCAGCAGCTTAGGCCTGACAGGGGGAGGTGAAGAGCAGTTCTTC. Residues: CASSLGLTGGGEEQFF.

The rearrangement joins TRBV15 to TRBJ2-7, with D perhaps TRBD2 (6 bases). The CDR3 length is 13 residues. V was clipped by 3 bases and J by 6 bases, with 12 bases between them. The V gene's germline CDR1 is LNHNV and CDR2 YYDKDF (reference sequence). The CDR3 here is CATSSGGLGEQYF. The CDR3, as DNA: TGTGCCACCAGCAGCGGAGGGTTGGGCGAGCAGTACTTC.

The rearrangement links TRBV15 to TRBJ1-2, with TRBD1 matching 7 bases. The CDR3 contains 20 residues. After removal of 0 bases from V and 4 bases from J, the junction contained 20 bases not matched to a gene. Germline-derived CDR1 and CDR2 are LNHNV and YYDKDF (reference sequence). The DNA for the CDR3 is TGTGCCACCAGCAGAGATCTACGGTGGCGAGAGGGGGCGAATCTCTATGGCTACACCTTC. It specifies CATSRDLRWREGANLYGYTF.

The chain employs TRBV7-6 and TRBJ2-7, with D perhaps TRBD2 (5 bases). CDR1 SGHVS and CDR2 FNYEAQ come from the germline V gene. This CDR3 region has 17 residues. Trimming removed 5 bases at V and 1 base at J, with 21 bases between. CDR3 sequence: CASSPDLDARLSYEQYF. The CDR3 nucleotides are TGTGCCAGCAGCCCGGACCTCGATGCGCGACTATCCTACGAGCAGTACTTC.

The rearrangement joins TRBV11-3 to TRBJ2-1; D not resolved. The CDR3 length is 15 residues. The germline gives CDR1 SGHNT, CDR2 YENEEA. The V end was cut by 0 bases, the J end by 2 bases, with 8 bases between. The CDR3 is CASSLEYHPYNEQFF. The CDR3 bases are TGTGCCAGCAGCTTAGAGTATCACCCCTACAATGAGCAGTTCTTC.

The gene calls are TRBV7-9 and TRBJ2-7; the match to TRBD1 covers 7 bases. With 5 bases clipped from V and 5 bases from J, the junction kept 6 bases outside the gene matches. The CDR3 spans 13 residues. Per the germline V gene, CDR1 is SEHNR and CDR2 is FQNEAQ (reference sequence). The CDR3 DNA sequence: TGTGCCAGCAGCACCGACAGGGCCCACGAGCAGTACTTC. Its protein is CASSTDRAHEQYF. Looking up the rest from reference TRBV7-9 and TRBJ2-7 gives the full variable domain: DTGVSQNPRHKITKRGQNVTFRCDPISEHNRLYWYRQTLGQGPEFLTYFQNEAQLEKSRLLSDRFSAERPKGSFSTLEIQRTEQGDSAMYLCASSTDRAHEQYFGPGTRLTVT.

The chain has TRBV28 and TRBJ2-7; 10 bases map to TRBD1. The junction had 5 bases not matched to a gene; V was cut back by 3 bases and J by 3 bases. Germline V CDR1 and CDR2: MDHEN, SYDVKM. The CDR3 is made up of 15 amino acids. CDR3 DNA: TGTGCCAGCAGTTTTATGGGACAGGGGTACTACGAGCAGTACTTC. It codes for CASSFMGQGYYEQYF.

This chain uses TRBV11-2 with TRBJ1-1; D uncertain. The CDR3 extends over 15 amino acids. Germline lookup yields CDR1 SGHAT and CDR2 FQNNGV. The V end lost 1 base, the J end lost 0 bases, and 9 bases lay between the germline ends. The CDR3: CASSLVNGMNTEAFF. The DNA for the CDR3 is TGTGCCAGCAGCTTAGTGAACGGGATGAACACTGAAGCTTTCTTT.

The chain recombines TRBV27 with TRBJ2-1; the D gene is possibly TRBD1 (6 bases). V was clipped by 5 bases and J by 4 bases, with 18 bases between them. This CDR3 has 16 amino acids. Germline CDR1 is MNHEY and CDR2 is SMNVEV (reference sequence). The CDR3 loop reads CASSPTGSRYYNEQFF. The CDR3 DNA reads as TGTGCCAGCAGTCCGACAGGTTCCCGATATTACAATGAGCAGTTCTTC.

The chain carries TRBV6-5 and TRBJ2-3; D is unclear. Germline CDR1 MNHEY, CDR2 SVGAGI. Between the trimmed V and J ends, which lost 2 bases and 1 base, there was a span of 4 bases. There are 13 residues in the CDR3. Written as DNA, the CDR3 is TGTGCCAGCAGTTACGGAGGCACAGATACGCAGTATTTT. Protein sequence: CASSYGGTDTQYF.

CDR3 DNA sequence: TGTGCCACCCGGGACTACTCCTACGAGCAGTACTTC. Amino acid sequence: CATRDYSYEQYF. This chain links TRBV15 with TRBJ2-7; TRBD2 matches at 7 bases. This CDR3 contains 12 residues. V trimming: 8 bases; J trimming: 0 bases; junction bases outside the gene matches: 1. The V gene's germline CDR1 is LNHNV and CDR2 YYDKDF (reference sequence). Variable domain in full (rest from reference TRBV15 and TRBJ2-7): DAMVIQNPRYQVTQFGKPVTLSCSQTLNHNVMYWYQQKSSQAPKLLFHYYDKDFNNEADTPDNFQSRRPNTSFCFLDIRSPGLGDTAMYLCATRDYSYEQYFGPGTRLTVT.

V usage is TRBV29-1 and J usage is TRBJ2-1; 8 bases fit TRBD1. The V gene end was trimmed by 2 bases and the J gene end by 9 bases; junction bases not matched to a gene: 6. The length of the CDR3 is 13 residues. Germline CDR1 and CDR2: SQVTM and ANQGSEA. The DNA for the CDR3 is TGCAGCGTTGAACCCAGGGGGCCCCTTGAGCAGTTCTTC. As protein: CSVEPRGPLEQFF.

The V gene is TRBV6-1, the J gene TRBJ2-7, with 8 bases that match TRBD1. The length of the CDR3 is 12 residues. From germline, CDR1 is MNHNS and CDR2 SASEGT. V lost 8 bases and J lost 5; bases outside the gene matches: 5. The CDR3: CASQDRAHEQYF. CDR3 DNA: TGTGCCAGCCAGGACAGGGCCCACGAGCAGTACTTC.

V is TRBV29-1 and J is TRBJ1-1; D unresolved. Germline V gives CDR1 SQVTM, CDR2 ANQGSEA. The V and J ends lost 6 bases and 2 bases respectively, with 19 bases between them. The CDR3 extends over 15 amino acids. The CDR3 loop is CSVTPRDLPNTEAFF. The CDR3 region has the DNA TGCAGCGTGACCCCACGCGACTTACCAAACACTGAAGCTTTCTTT.

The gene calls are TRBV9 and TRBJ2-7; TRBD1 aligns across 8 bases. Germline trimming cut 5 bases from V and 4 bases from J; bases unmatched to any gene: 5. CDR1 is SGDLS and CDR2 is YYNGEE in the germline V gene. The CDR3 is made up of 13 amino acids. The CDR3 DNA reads TGTGCCAGCAGAGCAGGGGGCTCGTACGAGCAGTACTTC. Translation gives CASRAGGSYEQYF.

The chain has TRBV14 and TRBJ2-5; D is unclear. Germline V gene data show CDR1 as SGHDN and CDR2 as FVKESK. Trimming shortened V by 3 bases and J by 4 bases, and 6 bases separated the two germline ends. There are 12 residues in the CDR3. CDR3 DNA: TGTGCCAGCAGCCAGGGTACAGAGACCCAGTACTTC. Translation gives CASSQGTETQYF.

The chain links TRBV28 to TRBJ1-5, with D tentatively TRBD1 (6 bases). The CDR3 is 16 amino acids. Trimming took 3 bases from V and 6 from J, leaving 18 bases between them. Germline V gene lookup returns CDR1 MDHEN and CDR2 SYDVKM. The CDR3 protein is CASSFDSGENSQPQHF. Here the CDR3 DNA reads TGTGCCAGCAGTTTCGACTCAGGGGAGAACAGTCAGCCCCAGCATTTT.

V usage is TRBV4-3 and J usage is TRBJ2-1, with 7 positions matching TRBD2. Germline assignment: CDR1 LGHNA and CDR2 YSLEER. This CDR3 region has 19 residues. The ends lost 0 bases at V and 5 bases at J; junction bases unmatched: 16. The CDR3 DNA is TGCGCCAGCAGCCAAGAAGGGATCGCCGGCGGTAGCGGGCACAATGAGCAGTTCTTC. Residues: CASSQEGIAGGSGHNEQFF.

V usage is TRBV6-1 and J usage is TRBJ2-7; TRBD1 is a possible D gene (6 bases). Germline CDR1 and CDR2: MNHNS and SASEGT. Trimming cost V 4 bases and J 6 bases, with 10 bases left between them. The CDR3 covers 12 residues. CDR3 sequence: CASSAGTTEQYF. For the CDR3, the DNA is TGTGCCAGCAGTGCCGGGACAACCGAGCAGTACTTC.

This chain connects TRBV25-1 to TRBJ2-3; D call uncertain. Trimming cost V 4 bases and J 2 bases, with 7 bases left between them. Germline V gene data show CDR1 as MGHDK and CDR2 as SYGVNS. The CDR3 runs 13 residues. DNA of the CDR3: TGTGCCAGCAGTGGGTACCTCACAGATACGCAGTATTTT. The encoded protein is CASSGYLTDTQYF.

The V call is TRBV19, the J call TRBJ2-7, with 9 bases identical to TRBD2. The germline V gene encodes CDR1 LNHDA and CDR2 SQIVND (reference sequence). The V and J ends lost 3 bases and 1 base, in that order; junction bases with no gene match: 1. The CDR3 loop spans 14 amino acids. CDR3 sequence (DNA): TGTGCCAGTAGTATGCTAGCGGGGTCCTACGAGCAGTACTTC. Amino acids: CASSMLAGSYEQYF.

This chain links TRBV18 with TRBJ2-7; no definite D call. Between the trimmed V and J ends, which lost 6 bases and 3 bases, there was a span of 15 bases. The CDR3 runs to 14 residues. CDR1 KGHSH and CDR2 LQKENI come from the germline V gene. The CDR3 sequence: CASSLRAANYEQYF. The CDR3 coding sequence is TGTGCCAGCTCCCTACGGGCAGCCAACTACGAGCAGTACTTC. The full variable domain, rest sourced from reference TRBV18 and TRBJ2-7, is NAGVMQNPRHLVRRRGQEARLRCSPMKGHSHVYWYRQLPEEGLKFMVYLQKENIIDESGMPKERFSAEFPKEGPSILRIQQVVRGDSAAYFCASSLRAANYEQYFGPGTRLTVT.

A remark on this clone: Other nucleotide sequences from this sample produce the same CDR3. The DNA of the CDR3 is TGCGCCAGCAGCCAGGGGACCTCCTACGAGCAGTACTTC. Its protein is CASSQGTSYEQYF. This rearrangement joins TRBV4-1 to TRBJ2-7; tentatively, D is TRBD1 or TRBD2 (5 bases each). This CDR3 is 13 amino acids long. The germline gives CDR1 MGHRA, CDR2 YSYEKL. V shed 3 bases and J shed 0 bases, with 6 bases lying between them.

The CDR3 loop reads CASSHRLAGEQFF. As DNA, the CDR3 is TGCGCCAGCAGCCACAGACTAGCCGGTGAGCAGTTCTTC. V and J are TRBV4-3 and TRBJ2-1, with 7 bases aligning to TRBD2. V lost 3 bases and J lost 9; bases outside the gene matches: 5. Looked up from germline, CDR1 is LGHNA and CDR2 is YSLEER. This CDR3 comprises 13 residues.

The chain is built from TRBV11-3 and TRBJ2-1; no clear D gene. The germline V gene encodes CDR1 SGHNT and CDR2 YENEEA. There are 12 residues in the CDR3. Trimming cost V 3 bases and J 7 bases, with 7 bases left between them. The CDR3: CASSFMKNEQFF. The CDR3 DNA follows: TGTGCCAGCAGCTTTATGAAGAATGAGCAGTTCTTC.

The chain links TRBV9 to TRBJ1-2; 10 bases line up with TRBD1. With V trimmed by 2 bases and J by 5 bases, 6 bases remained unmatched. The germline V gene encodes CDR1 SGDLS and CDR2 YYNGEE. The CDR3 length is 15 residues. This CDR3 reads CASSVPGTGVYGYTF. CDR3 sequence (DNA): TGTGCCAGCAGCGTGCCCGGGACAGGGGTATATGGCTACACCTTC.

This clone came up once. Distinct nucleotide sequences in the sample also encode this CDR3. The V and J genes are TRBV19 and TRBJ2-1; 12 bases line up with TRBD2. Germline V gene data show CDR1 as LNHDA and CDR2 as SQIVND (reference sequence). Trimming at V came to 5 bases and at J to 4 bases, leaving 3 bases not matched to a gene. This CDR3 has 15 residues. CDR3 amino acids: CASSGTSGPYNEQFF. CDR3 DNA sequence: TGTGCCAGTAGTGGGACTAGCGGGCCATACAATGAGCAGTTCTTC.

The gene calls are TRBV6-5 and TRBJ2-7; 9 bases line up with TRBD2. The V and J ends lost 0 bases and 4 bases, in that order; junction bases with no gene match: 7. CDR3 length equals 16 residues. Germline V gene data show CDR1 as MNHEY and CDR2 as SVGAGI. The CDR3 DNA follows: TGTGCCAGCAGTTACTCAGCGCTAGCGGGATTTTACGAGCAGTACTTC. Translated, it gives CASSYSALAGFYEQYF.

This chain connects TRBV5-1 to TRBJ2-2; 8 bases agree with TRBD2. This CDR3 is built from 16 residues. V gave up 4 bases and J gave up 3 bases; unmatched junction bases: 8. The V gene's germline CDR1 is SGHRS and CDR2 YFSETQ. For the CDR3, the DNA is TGCGCCAGCAGCCCCGTTCTAGCGGGCTACACCGGGGAGCTGTTTTTT. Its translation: CASSPVLAGYTGELFF. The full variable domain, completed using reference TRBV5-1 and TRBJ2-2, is KAGVTQTPRYLIKTRGQQVTLSCSPISGHRSVSWYQQTPGQGLQFLFEYFSETQRNKGNFPGRFSGRQFSNSRSEMNVSTLELGDSALYLCASSPVLAGYTGELFFGEGSRLTVL.

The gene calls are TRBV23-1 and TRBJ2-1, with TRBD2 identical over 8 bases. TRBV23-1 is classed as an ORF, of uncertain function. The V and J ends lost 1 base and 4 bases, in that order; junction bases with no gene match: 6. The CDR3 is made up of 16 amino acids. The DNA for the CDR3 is TGCGCCAGCAGTCAATGGGCTAGCGGGTTGTACAATGAGCAGTTCTTC. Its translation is CASSQWASGLYNEQFF.

CDR3 bases: TGTGCCAGCAGCCCGGAAGCGGTTGAGGCCTGGGAGACCCAGTACTTC. Its protein product is CASSPEAVEAWETQYF. This chain joins TRBV7-8 and TRBJ2-5, with a weak D call TRBD2 (5 bases). Trimming shortened V by 5 bases and J by 5 bases, and 21 bases separated the two germline ends. CDR3 length equals 16 residues. Germline values: CDR1 SGHVS, CDR2 FQNEAQ.